These T cell receptor beta chains were read from a single sample in a study of identical twins. TCRdb itself ran the 5' RACE reads through MiXCR, one entry per CDR3 protein. Of some 500,000 distinct CDR3 sequences listed, about 20% were seen once; the top ten hold roughly 0.9%. The same sample was also studied in work on T cells expressing NK-cell markers.

The material sequenced was CD4+ T cells sorted from blood. Receptors were obtained from a woman between 18 and 30 years old in good health. Both conserved end residues are part of each CDR3.

>16|TRBV12-3/TRBV12-4|TRBJ2-2
CASSKRGTINTGELFF
>12|TRBV6-2/TRBV6-3|TRBJ2-5
CASSPRKETQYF
>14|TRBV20-1|TRBJ1-6
CSAPKQGEGTPLHF
>13|TRBV21-1|TRBJ1-2
CASSKAGSYGYTF
>13|TRBV29-1|TRBJ2-1
CSVARGIGDEQFF
>14|TRBV6-1|TRBJ2-4
CASSPSDGKNIQYF
>13|TRBV12-3/TRBV12-4|TRBJ2-3
CASSSLTSGVGYF
>21|TRBV15|TRBJ2-7
CATSRDVERNFLSPRYYEQYF
>12|TRBV18|TRBJ2-7
CASSHRGQEQYF
>12|TRBV20-1|TRBJ2-7
CSANWGQGEQYF
>16|TRBV5-1|TRBJ2-2
CASSLEGSQNTGELFF
>15|TRBV5-1|TRBJ2-1
CASSGQGGSLNEQFF
>14|TRBV29-1|TRBJ2-7
CSVAGQGFSYEQYF
>16|TRBV12-3/TRBV12-4|TRBJ2-3
CASSPRLAGKTDTQYF
>15|TRBV29-1|TRBJ2-7
CSVVNLAGGTYEQYF
>12|TRBV10-3|TRBJ2-7
CAISGWDRGQYF
>16|TRBV7-3|TRBJ2-1
CASSWQRGTSYNEQFF
>14|TRBV11-1|TRBJ2-7
CASSLAESPSEQYF
>12|TRBV12-3/TRBV12-4|TRBJ1-5
CASSGGRQPQHF
>14|TRBV27|TRBJ1-2
CASSPRSYNHGYTF
>13|TRBV6-6|TRBJ2-3
CASTPLGTDTQYF
>14|TRBV18|TRBJ2-1
CASSLREARDEQFF
>17|TRBV24-1|TRBJ2-1
CATSENGGGGSYNEQFF
>15|TRBV18|TRBJ1-1
CASSPSVQANTEAFF
>14|TRBV4-3|TRBJ1-4
CASSQGKWSEKLFF
>16|TRBV18|TRBJ2-2
CASSASGVPNTGELFF
>15|TRBV25-1|TRBJ2-5
CASSELRKSQETQYF
>17|TRBV10-3|TRBJ2-1
CAITSHYPAGGYNEQFF
>14|TRBV20-1|TRBJ2-5
CSAMTSGRQETQYF
>17|TRBV4-3|TRBJ2-5
CASSQGRDRGRGETQYF
>16|TRBV20-1|TRBJ2-1
CSARDPGGSSYNEQFF
>13|TRBV7-2|TRBJ2-3
CASSNGRTDTQYF
>12|TRBV6-1|TRBJ2-1
CAVGYGGPEQFF
>15|TRBV20-1|TRBJ1-2
CSATRGTGVGYGYTF
>13|TRBV6-6|TRBJ1-4
CASTLDRVSKLFF
>12|TRBV15|TRBJ1-1
CATGYGATEAFF
>15|TRBV9|TRBJ1-1
CASSPRGQVNTEAFF
>14|TRBV11-2|TRBJ2-5
CASSLRTIGETQYF
>15|TRBV5-1|TRBJ2-1
CASSRDVGPHNEQFF
>15|TRBV6-5|TRBJ1-1
CASSYVYRGNTEAFF
>15|TRBV20-1|TRBJ1-1
CSARDSSSGDTEAFF
>12|TRBV29-1|TRBJ2-5
CSVRDGEETQYF
>14|TRBV7-9|TRBJ2-1
CASSPGQVWNEQFF
>14|TRBV7-9|TRBJ1-5
CASSFGHGNQPQHF
>15|TRBV20-1|TRBJ1-1
CSARGLMAVTTEAFF
>16|TRBV28|TRBJ2-7
CASRYAGGLNSYEQYF
>14|TRBV5-1|TRBJ1-1
CASVEGPDNTEAFF
>18|TRBV11-1|TRBJ2-3
CASSLGPSGYYRTDTQYF
>13|TRBV28|TRBJ1-3
CASSSQGGNTIYF
>15|TRBV7-2|TRBJ2-1
CASRQASGRSNEQFF